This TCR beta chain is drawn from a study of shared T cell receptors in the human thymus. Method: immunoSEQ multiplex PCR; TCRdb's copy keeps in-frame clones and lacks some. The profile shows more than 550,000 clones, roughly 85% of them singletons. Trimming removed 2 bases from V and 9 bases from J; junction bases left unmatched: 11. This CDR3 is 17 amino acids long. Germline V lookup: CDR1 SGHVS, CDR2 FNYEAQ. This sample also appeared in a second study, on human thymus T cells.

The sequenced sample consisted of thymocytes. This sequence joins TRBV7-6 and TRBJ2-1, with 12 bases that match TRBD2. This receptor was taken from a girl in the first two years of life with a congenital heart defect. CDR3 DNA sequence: TGTGCCAGCAGCTTAAGGGCCCCTAGCGGGGGGGCGTGTGAGCAGTTCTTC. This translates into CASSLRAPSGGACEQFF.